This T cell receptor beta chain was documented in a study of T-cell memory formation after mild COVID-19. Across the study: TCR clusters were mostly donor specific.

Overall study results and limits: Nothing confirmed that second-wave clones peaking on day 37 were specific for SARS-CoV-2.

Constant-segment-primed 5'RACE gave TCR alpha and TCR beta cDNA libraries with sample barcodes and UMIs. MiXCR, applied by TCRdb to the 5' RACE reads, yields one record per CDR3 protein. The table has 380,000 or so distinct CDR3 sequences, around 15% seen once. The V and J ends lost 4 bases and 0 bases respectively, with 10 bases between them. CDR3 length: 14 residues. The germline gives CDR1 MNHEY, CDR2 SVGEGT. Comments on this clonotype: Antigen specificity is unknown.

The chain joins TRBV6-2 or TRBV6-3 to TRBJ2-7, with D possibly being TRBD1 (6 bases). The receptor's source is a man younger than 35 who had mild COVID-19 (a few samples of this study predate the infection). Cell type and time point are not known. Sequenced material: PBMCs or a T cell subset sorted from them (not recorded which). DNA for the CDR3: TGTGCCAGCAGTTCGACAGGTTTCTCCTACGAGCAGTACGTC. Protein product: CASSSTGFSYEQYV.